This T cell receptor beta chain was captured by sequencing in a study of vaccination and CD4 T cells after COVID-19. As for time point: late sampling 161 to 241 days after vaccination in a few convalescent patients. The treatment here: roughly ten-day PBMC culture with coronavirus spike peptide pools or control peptides (ViraFEST assay). An Oncomine TCR Beta short-read assay was used to sequence the DNA from cultured CD4+ T cells. TCRdb used MiXCR to reprocess the PCR reads, holding one entry per CDR3 protein. The table includes tens of thousands of distinct CDR3 sequences, 32% detected once. CDR1 WNHNN and CDR2 SYGVQD come from the germline V gene (reference sequence). The CDR3 runs 13 residues. Trimming removed 6 bases at V and 0 bases at J, with 7 bases between. Remarks on this clonotype: The antigen remains undetermined.

The source was CD4+ T cells from blood, cultured in vitro, collected about 7 months after SARS-CoV-2 vaccination. The receptor was derived from a human donor who had recovered from COVID-19. This chain uses TRBV10-1 with TRBJ2-3, with D unclear. The CDR3 nucleotides are TGCGCCAGCAGAATACCTAGCACAGATACGCAGTATTTT. This encodes CASRIPSTDTQYF.